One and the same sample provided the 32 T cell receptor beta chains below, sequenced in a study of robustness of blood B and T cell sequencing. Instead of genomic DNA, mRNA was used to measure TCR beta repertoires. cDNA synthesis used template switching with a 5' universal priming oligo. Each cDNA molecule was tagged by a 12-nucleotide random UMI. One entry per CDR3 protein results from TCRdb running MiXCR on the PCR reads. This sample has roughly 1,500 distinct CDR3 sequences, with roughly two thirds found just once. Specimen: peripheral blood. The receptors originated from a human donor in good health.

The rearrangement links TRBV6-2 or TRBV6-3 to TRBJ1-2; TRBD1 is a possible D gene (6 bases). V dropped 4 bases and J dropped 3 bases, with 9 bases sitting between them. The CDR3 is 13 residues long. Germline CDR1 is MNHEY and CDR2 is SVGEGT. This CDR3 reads CASSSSGDYGYTF. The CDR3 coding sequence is TGTGCCAGCAGTTCCTCAGGGGACTATGGCTACACCTTC.

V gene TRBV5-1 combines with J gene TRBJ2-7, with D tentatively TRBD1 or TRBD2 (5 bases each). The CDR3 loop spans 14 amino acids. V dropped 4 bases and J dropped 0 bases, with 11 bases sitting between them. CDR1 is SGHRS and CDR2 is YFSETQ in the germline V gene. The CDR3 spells CASSPGRTSYEQYF. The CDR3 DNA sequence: TGCGCCAGCAGCCCGGGACGGACCTCCTACGAGCAGTACTTC.

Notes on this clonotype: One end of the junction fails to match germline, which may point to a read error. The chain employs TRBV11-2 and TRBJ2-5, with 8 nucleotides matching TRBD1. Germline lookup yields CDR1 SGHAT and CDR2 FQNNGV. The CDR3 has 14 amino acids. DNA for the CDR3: TGTGCCAGCAGCTCGGACAGGGTGTACGAGACCCAGTACTTT. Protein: CASSSDRVYETQYF.

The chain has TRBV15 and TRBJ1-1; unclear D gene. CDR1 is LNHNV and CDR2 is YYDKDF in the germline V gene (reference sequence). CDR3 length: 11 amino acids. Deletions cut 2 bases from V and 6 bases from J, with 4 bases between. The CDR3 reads CATSRMAEAFF. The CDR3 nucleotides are TGTGCCACCAGCAGAATGGCTGAAGCTTTCTTT.

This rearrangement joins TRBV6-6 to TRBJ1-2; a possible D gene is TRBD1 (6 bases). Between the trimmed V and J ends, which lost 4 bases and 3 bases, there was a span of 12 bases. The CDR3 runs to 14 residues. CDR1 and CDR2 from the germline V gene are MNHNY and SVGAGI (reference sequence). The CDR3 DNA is TGTGCCAGCAGTTCCGCACAGGGTGACTATGGCTACACCTTC. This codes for CASSSAQGDYGYTF.

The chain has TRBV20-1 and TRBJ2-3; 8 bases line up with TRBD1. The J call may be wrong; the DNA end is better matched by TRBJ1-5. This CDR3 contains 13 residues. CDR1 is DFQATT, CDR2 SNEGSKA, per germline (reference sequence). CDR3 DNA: TGCAGTGCTAGGACAGGGGACACAGATACGCAGCATTTT. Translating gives CSARTGDTDTQHF.

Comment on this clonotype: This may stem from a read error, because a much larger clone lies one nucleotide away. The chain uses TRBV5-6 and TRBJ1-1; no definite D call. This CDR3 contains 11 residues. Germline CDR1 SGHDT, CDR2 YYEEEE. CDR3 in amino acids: CPSSLETEAFF. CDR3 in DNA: TGTCCCAGCAGCTTGGAGACTGAAGCTTTCTTT.

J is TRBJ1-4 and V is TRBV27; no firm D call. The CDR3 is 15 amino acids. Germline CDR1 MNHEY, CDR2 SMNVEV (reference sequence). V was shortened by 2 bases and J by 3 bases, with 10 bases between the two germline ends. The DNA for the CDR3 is TGTGCCAGCAGTTTAGGTGCGGACCCTAATGAAAAACTGTTTTTT. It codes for CASSLGADPNEKLFF.

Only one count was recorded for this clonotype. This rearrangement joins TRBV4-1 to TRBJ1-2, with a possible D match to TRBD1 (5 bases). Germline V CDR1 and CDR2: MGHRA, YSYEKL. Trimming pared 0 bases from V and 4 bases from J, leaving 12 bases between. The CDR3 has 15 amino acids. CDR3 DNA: TGCGCCAGCAGCCAAGATTTGGGGCGCGGCTATGGCTACACCTTC. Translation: CASSQDLGRGYGYTF.

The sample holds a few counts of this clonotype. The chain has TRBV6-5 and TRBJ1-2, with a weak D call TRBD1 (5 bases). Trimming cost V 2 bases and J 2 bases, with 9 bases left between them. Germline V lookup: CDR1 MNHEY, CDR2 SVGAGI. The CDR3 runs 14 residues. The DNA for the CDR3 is TGTGCCAGCAGTTACACGAGACAGAACTATGGCTACACCTTC. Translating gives CASSYTRQNYGYTF.

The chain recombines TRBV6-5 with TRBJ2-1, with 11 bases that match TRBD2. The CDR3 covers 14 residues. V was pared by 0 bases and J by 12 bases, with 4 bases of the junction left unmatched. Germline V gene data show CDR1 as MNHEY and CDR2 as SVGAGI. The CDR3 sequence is CASSYSSSGGAQFF. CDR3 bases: TGTGCCAGCAGTTACTCGAGTAGCGGGGGGGCGCAGTTCTTC.

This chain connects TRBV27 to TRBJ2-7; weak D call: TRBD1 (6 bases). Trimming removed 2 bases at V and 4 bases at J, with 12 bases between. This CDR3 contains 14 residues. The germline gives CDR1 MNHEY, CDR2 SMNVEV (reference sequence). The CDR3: CASSLGGARYEQYF. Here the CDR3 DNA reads TGTGCCAGCAGTTTAGGGGGCGCCCGTTACGAGCAGTACTTC.

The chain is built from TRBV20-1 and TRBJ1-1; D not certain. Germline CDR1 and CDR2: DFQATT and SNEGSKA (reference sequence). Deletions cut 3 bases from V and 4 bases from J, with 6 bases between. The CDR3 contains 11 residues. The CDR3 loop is CSASTVTEAFF. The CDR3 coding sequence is TGCAGTGCTAGTACCGTCACTGAAGCTTTCTTT.

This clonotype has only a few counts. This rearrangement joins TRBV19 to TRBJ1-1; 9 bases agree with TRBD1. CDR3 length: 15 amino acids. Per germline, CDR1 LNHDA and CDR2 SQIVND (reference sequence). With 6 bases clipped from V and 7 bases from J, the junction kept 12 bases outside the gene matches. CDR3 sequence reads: CASSPVGTGTIEAFF. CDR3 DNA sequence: TGTGCCAGTAGCCCTGTCGGGACAGGGACCATTGAAGCTTTCTTT.

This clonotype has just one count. CDR3 residues: CASSELLGHAAKNIQYF. CDR3 DNA sequence: TGTGCCAGCAGTGAACTCCTAGGGCACGCAGCCAAAAACATTCAGTACTTC. The chain uses TRBV6-1 and TRBJ2-4; D call uncertain. Germline CDR1 and CDR2: MNHNS and SASEGT. This CDR3 is built from 17 residues. Between the trimmed V and J ends, which lost 2 bases and 0 bases, there was a span of 14 bases.

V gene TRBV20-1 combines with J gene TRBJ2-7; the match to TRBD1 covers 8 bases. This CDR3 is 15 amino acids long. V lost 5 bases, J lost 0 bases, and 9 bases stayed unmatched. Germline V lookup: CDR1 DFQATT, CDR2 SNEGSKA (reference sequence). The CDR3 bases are TGCAGTGCTTGGCCATCTGACAGGGGCTCCTACGAGCAGTACTTC. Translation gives CSAWPSDRGSYEQYF.

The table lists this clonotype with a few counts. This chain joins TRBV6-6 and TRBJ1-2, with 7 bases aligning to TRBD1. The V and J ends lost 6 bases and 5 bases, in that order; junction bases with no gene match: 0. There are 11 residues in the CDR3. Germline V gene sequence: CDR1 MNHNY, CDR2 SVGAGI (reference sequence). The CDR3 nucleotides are TGTGCCAGCAGACAGGGGTATGGCTACACCTTC. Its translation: CASRQGYGYTF.

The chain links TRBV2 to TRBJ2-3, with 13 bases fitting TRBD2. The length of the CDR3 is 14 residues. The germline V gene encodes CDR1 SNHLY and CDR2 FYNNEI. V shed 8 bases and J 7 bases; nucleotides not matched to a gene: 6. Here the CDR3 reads CASVLAGGPHTQYF. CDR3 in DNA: TGTGCCAGCGTACTAGCGGGGGGGCCTCATACGCAGTATTTT.

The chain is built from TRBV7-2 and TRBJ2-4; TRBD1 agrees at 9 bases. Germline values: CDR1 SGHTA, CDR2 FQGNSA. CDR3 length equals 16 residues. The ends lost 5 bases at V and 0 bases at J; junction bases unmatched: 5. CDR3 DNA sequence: TGTGCCAGCAGCCCGGGACAGGGAGTAGCCAAAAACATTCAGTACTTC. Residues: CASSPGQGVAKNIQYF.

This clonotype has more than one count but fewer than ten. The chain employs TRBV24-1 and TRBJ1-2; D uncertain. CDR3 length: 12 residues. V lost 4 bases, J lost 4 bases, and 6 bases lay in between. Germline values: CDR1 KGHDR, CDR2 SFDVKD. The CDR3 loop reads CATSDYSYGYTF. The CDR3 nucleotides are TGTGCCACCAGTGACTACAGCTATGGCTACACCTTC.

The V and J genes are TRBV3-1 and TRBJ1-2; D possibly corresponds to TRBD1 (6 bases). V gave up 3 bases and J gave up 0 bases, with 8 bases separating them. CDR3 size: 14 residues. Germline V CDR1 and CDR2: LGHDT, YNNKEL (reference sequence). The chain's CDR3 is CASSHQGSNYGYTF. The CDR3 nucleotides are TGTGCCAGCAGCCACCAGGGGTCTAACTATGGCTACACCTTC.

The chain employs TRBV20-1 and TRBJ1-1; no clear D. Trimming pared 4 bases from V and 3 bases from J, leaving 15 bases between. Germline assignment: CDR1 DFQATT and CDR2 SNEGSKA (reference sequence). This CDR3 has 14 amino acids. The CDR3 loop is CSAISGLGYTEAFF. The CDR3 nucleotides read TGCAGTGCTATTTCAGGTTTGGGGTACACTGAAGCTTTCTTT.

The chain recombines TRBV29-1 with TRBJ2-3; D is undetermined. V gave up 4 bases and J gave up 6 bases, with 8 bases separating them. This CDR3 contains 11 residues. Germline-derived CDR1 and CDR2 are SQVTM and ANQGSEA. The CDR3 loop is CSVAQLDTQYF. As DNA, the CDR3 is TGCAGCGTTGCGCAGTTGGATACGCAGTATTTT.

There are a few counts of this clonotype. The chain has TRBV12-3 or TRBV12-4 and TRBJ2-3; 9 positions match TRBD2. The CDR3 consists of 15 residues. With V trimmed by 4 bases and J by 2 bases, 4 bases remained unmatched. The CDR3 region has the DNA TGTGCCAGCAGTTCGACTAGCGGATACACAGATACGCAGTATTTT. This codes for CASSSTSGYTDTQYF.

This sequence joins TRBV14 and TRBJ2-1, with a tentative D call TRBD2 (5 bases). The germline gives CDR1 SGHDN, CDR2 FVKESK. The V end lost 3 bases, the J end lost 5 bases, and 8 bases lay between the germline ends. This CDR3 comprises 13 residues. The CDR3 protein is CASSHGVNNEQFF. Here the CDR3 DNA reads TGTGCCAGCAGCCACGGGGTTAACAATGAGCAGTTCTTC.

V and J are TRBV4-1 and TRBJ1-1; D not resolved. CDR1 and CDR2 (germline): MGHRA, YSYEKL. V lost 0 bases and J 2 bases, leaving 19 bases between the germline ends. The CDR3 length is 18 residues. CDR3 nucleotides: TGCGCCAGCAGCCAAGATTACCCCGTGCACAGTCCCAACACTGAAGCTTTCTTT. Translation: CASSQDYPVHSPNTEAFF.

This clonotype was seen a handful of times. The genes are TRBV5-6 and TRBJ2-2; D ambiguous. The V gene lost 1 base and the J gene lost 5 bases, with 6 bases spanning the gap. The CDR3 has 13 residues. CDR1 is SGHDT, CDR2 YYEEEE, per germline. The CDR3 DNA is TGTGCCAGCAGCTTGCAAGTAACCGGGGAGCTGTTTTTT. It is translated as CASSLQVTGELFF.

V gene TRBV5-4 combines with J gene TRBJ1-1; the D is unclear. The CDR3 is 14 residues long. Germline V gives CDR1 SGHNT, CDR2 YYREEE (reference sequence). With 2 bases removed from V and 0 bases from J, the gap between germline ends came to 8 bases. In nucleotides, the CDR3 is TGTGCCAGCAGCTTCGGTTTCATGAACACTGAAGCTTTCTTT. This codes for CASSFGFMNTEAFF. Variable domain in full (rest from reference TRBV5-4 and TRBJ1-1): ETGVTQSPTHLIKTRGQQVTLRCSSQSGHNTVSWYQQALGQGPQFIFQYYREEENGRGNFPPRFSGLQFPNYSSELNVNALELDDSALYLCASSFGFMNTEAFFGQGTRLTVV.

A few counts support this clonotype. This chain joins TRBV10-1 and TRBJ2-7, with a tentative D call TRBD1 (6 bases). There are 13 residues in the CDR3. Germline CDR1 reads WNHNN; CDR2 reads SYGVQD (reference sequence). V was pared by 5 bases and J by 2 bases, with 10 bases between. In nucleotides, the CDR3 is TGCGCCAGCAGTCAAGGACAGACCTACGAGCAGTACTTC. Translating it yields CASSQGQTYEQYF.

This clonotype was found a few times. The CDR3 loop is CASSYSTNYGYTF. CDR3 coding DNA: TGTGCCAGCAGTTACTCGACTAACTATGGCTACACCTTC. The chain employs TRBV6-5 and TRBJ1-2; D ambiguous. V was clipped by 0 bases and J by 0 bases, with 2 bases between them. Germline-derived CDR1 and CDR2 are MNHEY and SVGAGI. CDR3 length: 13 residues.

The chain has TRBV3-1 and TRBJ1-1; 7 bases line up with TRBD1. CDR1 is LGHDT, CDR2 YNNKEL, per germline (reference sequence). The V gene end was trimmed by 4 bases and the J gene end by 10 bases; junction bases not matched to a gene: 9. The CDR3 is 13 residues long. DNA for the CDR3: TGTGCCAGCAGCCCAGGGACAGTACGTTCAGCTTTCTTT. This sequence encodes CASSPGTVRSAFF.

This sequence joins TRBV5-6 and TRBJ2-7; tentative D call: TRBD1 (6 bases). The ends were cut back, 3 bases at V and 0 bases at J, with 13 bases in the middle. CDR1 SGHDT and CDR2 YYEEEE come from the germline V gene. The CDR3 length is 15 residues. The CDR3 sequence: CASSSLRGSSYEQYF. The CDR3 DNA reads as TGTGCCAGCAGCTCCCTCAGGGGTAGCTCCTACGAGCAGTACTTC.